Below are 24 T cell receptor beta chains sequenced from a single sample in a study of cytomegalovirus exposure and HLA in healthy donors. PCR primers comprised 60 Vbeta and 13 Jbeta primers. Libraries were prepared by immunoSEQ multiplex PCR; TCRdb keeps only in-frame clonotypes and omits some of them. The sample contains 55,000 to 75,000 clones, around two thirds of which appear only once. Sequencing was done on a sample of PBMCs. The receptor set was obtained from a human donor in good health.

V usage is TRBV4-1 and J usage is TRBJ2-7, with 11 bases lining up with TRBD2. J lost 0 bases, V lost 4 bases, and 8 bases had no gene match. The CDR3 extends over 17 amino acids. Looked up from germline, CDR1 is MGHRA and CDR2 is YSYEKL. The CDR3 loop reads CASSLGTSGLSSYEQYF. The CDR3 DNA is TGCGCCAGCAGCCTTGGGACTAGCGGCCTTAGCTCCTACGAGCAGTACTTC.

The V call is TRBV5-6, the J call TRBJ2-7; D not resolved. This CDR3 has 14 residues. The V end lost 4 bases, the J end lost 1 base, and 12 bases lay between the germline ends. CDR1 is SGHDT, CDR2 YYEEEE, per germline. CDR3 region: CASSLLGKSYEQYF. CDR3 nucleotides: TGTGCCAGCAGCCTCTTGGGCAAATCCTACGAGCAGTACTTC.

The rearrangement joins TRBV30 to TRBJ2-1; 7 nucleotides agree with TRBD1. Germline loops: CDR1 GTSNPN, CDR2 SVGIG (reference sequence). The CDR3 is 16 residues long. The junction had 11 bases not matched to a gene; V was cut back by 3 bases and J by 3 bases. This CDR3 reads CAWRPRIGQVYNEQFF. In DNA form, the CDR3 reads TGTGCCTGGAGGCCTCGGATAGGACAGGTCTACAATGAGCAGTTCTTC. Combining the CDR3 with reference TRBV30 and TRBJ2-1 gives the whole variable domain SQTIHQWPATLVQPVGSPLSLECTVEGTSNPNLYWYRQAAGRGLQLLFYSVGIGQISSEVPQNLSASRPQDRQFILSSKKLLLSDSGFYLCAWRPRIGQVYNEQFFGPGTRLTVL.

V usage is TRBV5-1 and J usage is TRBJ2-1; tentative D call: TRBD2 (5 bases). Germline-derived CDR1 and CDR2 are SGHRS and YFSETQ. This CDR3 has 15 residues. Trimming shortened V by 4 bases and J by 2 bases, and 13 bases separated the two germline ends. CDR3 in amino acids: CASSLLALTYNEQFF. CDR3 bases: TGCGCCAGCAGCCTTCTAGCCTTGACCTACAATGAGCAGTTCTTC. Supplemented by reference TRBV5-1 and TRBJ2-1, the full variable domain reads KAGVTQTPRYLIKTRGQQVTLSCSPISGHRSVSWYQQTPGQGLQFLFEYFSETQRNKGNFPGRFSGRQFSNSRSEMNVSTLELGDSALYLCASSLLALTYNEQFFGPGTRLTVL.

The chain uses TRBV5-6 and TRBJ2-7; a possible D gene is TRBD1 (6 bases). The germline CDR1 and CDR2 sequences are SGHDT and YYEEEE. The CDR3 runs 14 residues. Trimming shortened V by 0 bases and J by 4 bases, and 11 bases separated the two germline ends. CDR3 DNA: TGTGCCAGCAGCTTGGGACAGGCCGGGTACGAGCAGTACTTC. Translating it yields CASSLGQAGYEQYF. Supplemented by reference TRBV5-6 and TRBJ2-7, the full variable domain reads DAGVTQSPTHLIKTRGQQVTLRCSPKSGHDTVSWYQQALGQGPQFIFQYYEEEERQRGNFPDRFSGHQFPNYSSELNVNALLLGDSALYLCASSLGQAGYEQYFGPGTRLTVT.

The chain couples TRBV7-9 to TRBJ2-3; 8 bases line up with TRBD1. The CDR3 sequence is 14 residues long. CDR1 and CDR2 (germline): SEHNR, FQNEAQ (reference sequence). Trimming cost V 5 bases and J 7 bases; bases outside gene matches: 8. The DNA of the CDR3 is TGTGCCAGCAGCCCCCCCGGACAGGGCAATACGCAGTATTTT. Protein: CASSPPGQGNTQYF.

This clone came up once. The genes are TRBV5-5 and TRBJ2-7, with TRBD1 matching 7 bases. Germline V gene sequence: CDR1 SGHKS, CDR2 YYEKEE (reference sequence). Trimming removed 5 bases from V and 2 bases from J; junction bases left unmatched: 10. CDR3 size: 15 residues. In DNA, the CDR3 is TGTGCCAGCAGTAGTGACCCGGGACAGACCTACGAGCAGTACTTC. Translating it yields CASSSDPGQTYEQYF.

V and J are TRBV19 and TRBJ2-6, with TRBD1 matching over 9 bases. After removal of 6 bases from V and 1 base from J, the junction contained 1 base not matched to a gene. This CDR3 region has 15 residues. The germline V gene encodes CDR1 LNHDA and CDR2 SQIVND (reference sequence). CDR3 region: CASRGQGSGANVLTF. The CDR3 bases are TGTGCCAGTAGGGGACAGGGATCTGGGGCCAACGTCCTGACTTTC.

As to this clone: In the same sample, other DNA sequences code for this CDR3. The V and J genes are TRBV27 and TRBJ2-7; D is ambiguous. With 1 base removed from V and 1 base from J, the gap between germline ends came to 8 bases. The germline CDR1 and CDR2 sequences are MNHEY and SMNVEV (reference sequence). This CDR3 is 14 amino acids long. CDR3 residues: CASSLFPGSYEQYF. In DNA form, the CDR3 reads TGTGCCAGCAGTTTATTCCCCGGGTCCTACGAGCAGTACTTC.

The count of this clone is one. This chain connects TRBV28 to TRBJ1-5; weak D call: TRBD1 (5 bases). The CDR3 has 15 amino acids. Germline V gives CDR1 MDHEN, CDR2 SYDVKM. The V gene lost 7 bases and the J gene lost 1 base, with 14 bases spanning the gap. The CDR3 reads CASNSGAGSNQPQHF. Here the CDR3 DNA reads TGTGCCAGCAACAGTGGGGCGGGGAGCAATCAGCCCCAGCATTTT.

This clone showed up just a few times. The chain combines TRBV28 with TRBJ2-3; 7 positions agree with TRBD1. Germline V CDR1 and CDR2: MDHEN, SYDVKM. After removal of 7 bases from V and 0 bases from J, the junction contained 13 bases not matched to a gene. The CDR3 length is 17 residues. The CDR3 nucleotides read TGTGCCAGCACCCCCCTTCGGGACAGCCCTAGCACAGATACGCAGTATTTT. This codes for CASTPLRDSPSTDTQYF.

The genes are TRBV5-1 and TRBJ2-2, with D tentatively TRBD1 (6 bases). The germline V gene encodes CDR1 SGHRS and CDR2 YFSETQ. The CDR3 extends over 15 amino acids. V was clipped by 7 bases and J by 5 bases, with 18 bases between them. The CDR3, as DNA: TGCGCCAGCCGGAGCCAACAGGGTTCGACCGGGGAGCTGTTTTTT. Translating gives CASRSQQGSTGELFF. Filled out from reference TRBV5-1 and TRBJ2-2, the complete variable domain reads KAGVTQTPRYLIKTRGQQVTLSCSPISGHRSVSWYQQTPGQGLQFLFEYFSETQRNKGNFPGRFSGRQFSNSRSEMNVSTLELGDSALYLCASRSQQGSTGELFFGEGSRLTVL.

V usage is TRBV28 and J usage is TRBJ2-7; no reliable D call. V lost 4 bases, J lost 2 bases, and 12 bases lay in between. CDR3 size: 14 residues. CDR1 MDHEN and CDR2 SYDVKM come from the germline V gene. The CDR3 nucleotides are TGTGCCAGCAGTTCTAGACGGGTTCCCTACGAGCAGTACTTC. The encoded protein is CASSSRRVPYEQYF.

The chain uses TRBV29-1 and TRBJ2-1; D not resolved. This CDR3 is built from 12 residues. In germline, CDR1 is SQVTM, CDR2 ANQGSEA. Trimming shortened V by 5 bases and J by 4 bases, and 9 bases separated the two germline ends. In DNA, the CDR3 is TGCAGCGTTAAACTAAGGTACAATGAGCAGTTCTTC. Amino acid sequence: CSVKLRYNEQFF.

The chain couples TRBV5-1 to TRBJ2-7, with a weak D call TRBD2 (5 bases). This CDR3 contains 17 residues. V shed 0 bases and J shed 2 bases, with 18 bases lying between them. CDR1 is SGHRS, CDR2 YFSETQ, per germline. CDR3 sequence (DNA): TGCGCCAGCAGCTTGGCATTAGCGAACAGAATTACCTACGAGCAGTACTTC. Protein product: CASSLALANRITYEQYF.

This clone was picked up a small number of times. The chain carries TRBV7-8 and TRBJ2-5, with 8 bases fitting TRBD2. After removal of 2 bases from V and 3 bases from J, the junction contained 5 bases not matched to a gene. Germline V lookup: CDR1 SGHVS, CDR2 FQNEAQ. The CDR3 has 15 amino acids. CDR3 protein: CASSLWGLEKETQYF. As DNA, the CDR3 is TGTGCCAGCAGCTTATGGGGACTAGAGAAAGAGACCCAGTACTTC. The whole variable domain, remainder taken from reference TRBV7-8 and TRBJ2-5, is GAGVSQSPRYKVAKRGQDVALRCDPISGHVSLFWYQQALGQGPEFLTYFQNEAQLDKSGLPSDRFFAERPEGSVSTLKIQRTQQEDSAVYLCASSLWGLEKETQYFGPGTRLLVL.

The rearrangement links TRBV6-5 to TRBJ2-7; D gene unclear. Germline V gives CDR1 MNHEY, CDR2 SVGAGI. The CDR3 is 13 amino acids. Deletions cut 4 bases from V and 3 bases from J, with 10 bases between. The CDR3 loop reads CASSSPPFYEQYF. CDR3 bases: TGTGCCAGCAGTTCTCCTCCTTTCTACGAGCAGTACTTC.

The chain combines TRBV4-1 with TRBJ2-1; 8 bases fit TRBD2. With V trimmed by 0 bases and J by 10 bases, 11 bases remained unmatched. This CDR3 has 16 residues. The germline gives CDR1 MGHRA, CDR2 YSYEKL. This chain's CDR3 is CASSQDSLAGLREQFF. The DNA for the CDR3 is TGCGCCAGCAGCCAAGATAGTCTAGCGGGCCTCCGAGAGCAGTTCTTC.

The chain couples TRBV5-6 to TRBJ2-7; 12 bases agree with TRBD2. CDR1 is SGHDT, CDR2 YYEEEE, per germline. V was clipped by 7 bases and J by 4 bases; unmatched bases: 3. This CDR3 region has 13 residues. CDR3 amino acids: CASGLAGTYEQYF. The CDR3 region has the DNA TGTGCCAGCGGACTAGCGGGGACGTACGAGCAGTACTTC.

This sequence joins TRBV27 and TRBJ2-5; D is uncertain. Deletions cut 5 bases from V and 2 bases from J, with 9 bases between. The CDR3 loop spans 13 amino acids. From germline, CDR1 is MNHEY and CDR2 SMNVEV (reference sequence). The CDR3 spells CASSPHPQETQYF. The CDR3 DNA reads as TGTGCCAGCAGTCCACACCCTCAAGAGACCCAGTACTTC.

There are a few counts of this clone. The chain links TRBV7-3 to TRBJ2-1; 8 bases align to TRBD1. The J segment lost 0 bases and the V segment lost 4 bases, leaving 5 bases of the junction unmatched. This CDR3 comprises 16 residues. Germline V CDR1 and CDR2: SGHTA, FQGTGA. The DNA for the CDR3 is TGTGCCAGCAGCTCATCGGGACAGGCCTCCTACAATGAGCAGTTCTTC. This gives the protein CASSSSGQASYNEQFF.

The V gene is TRBV2, the J gene TRBJ2-5; TRBD1 matches 7 bases. The end of the DNA is better explained by TRBJ2-7, so the J call may be wrong. There are 14 residues in the CDR3. Germline lookup yields CDR1 SNHLY and CDR2 FYNNEI. This CDR3 reads CASSLQGSSYEQYF. The CDR3 DNA reads as TGTGCCAGCAGCCTACAGGGGAGCTCCTACGAGCAGTACTTC.

The table lists this clone with a count of one. The V and J genes are TRBV7-3 and TRBJ1-1; D is unresolved. CDR1 is SGHTA, CDR2 FQGTGA, per germline. The CDR3 is 15 residues long. V dropped 4 bases and J dropped 1 base, with 13 bases sitting between them. This CDR3 reads CASSSPVGPNTEAFF. The CDR3, as DNA: TGTGCCAGCAGCTCCCCCGTTGGGCCGAACACTGAAGCTTTCTTT.

This clone was counted a few times. The gene calls are TRBV28 and TRBJ1-2; a weak D match, TRBD1 (5 bases). Deletions cut 1 base from V and 4 bases from J, with 16 bases between. The CDR3 consists of 16 residues. Germline V CDR1 and CDR2: MDHEN, SYDVKM. CDR3 coding DNA: TGTGCCAGCAGTTTATCGGAAGCGGGGGGTTTCTATGGCTACACCTTC. It specifies CASSLSEAGGFYGYTF.